This is a list of T cell receptor beta chains from one sample in a study of OX40 agonist ivuxolimab in advanced cancers. Sequenced by immunoSEQ multiplex PCR; TCRdb stores in-frame clones only, minus some. The sample carries 48,000 or so clones, 80% to 90% recorded once. Sequenced here: CD4+ or CD8+ T cells sorted from blood, sampled in a trial of the OX40 agonist ivuxolimab. These receptors originate from an adult with an advanced solid tumor such as melanoma, head and neck, liver or kidney cancer. The CDR3 runs from the conserved cysteine through the conserved F or W. D genes are given only for firm matches. Clone size is stated in some rows and not others, as once, few, many or a class when expanded.

j_call	clone_size	d_call	v_call	cdr3_aa	cdr3_nt
TRBJ1-4	NA	TRBD1	TRBV28	CAEGWIGTVGEKLFF	TGTGCCGAGGGTTGGATTGGGACAGTTGGTGAAAAACTGTTTTTT
TRBJ1-2	NA	TRBD1	TRBV27	CASSHPGQGGKNYGYTF	TGTGCCAGCAGTCATCCGGGACAGGGGGGAAAAAACTATGGCTACACCTTC
TRBJ2-2	NA	TRBD2	TRBV2	CASMDGERLAGYDGELFF	TGTGCCAGCATGGATGGGGAGAGACTAGCGGGGTACGACGGGGAGCTGTTTTTT
TRBJ1-5	NA	NA	TRBV10-1	CASSESRGQPQHF	TGCGCCAGCAGTGAGTCACGCGGTCAGCCCCAGCATTTT
TRBJ2-7	NA	NA	TRBV7-6	CASSLVQGNPLREQYF	TGTGCCAGCAGCTTAGTCCAGGGGAACCCCCTACGCGAGCAGTACTTC
TRBJ2-7	NA	NA	TRBV7-9	CASSPGTYEQYF	TGTGCCAGCAGCCCCGGGACCTACGAGCAGTACTTC
TRBJ2-1	NA	TRBD1	TRBV19	CASSPRQGAPRDNEQFF	TGTGCCAGTAGTCCACGACAGGGGGCGCCTCGGGACAATGAGCAGTTCTTC
TRBJ1-3	NA	NA	TRBV19	CASSPGNTIYF	TGTGCCAGTAGCCCAGGAAACACCATATATTTT
TRBJ1-6	NA	NA	TRBV7-9	CASSFSGGSDSPLHF	TGTGCCAGCAGCTTCTCGGGGGGCTCGGATTCACCCCTCCACTTT
TRBJ1-6	NA	NA	TRBV19	CASRDTYNSPLHF	TGTGCCAGCCGGGACACCTATAATTCACCCCTCCACTTT
TRBJ2-5	NA	TRBD2	TRBV2	CASTWTSGPGETQYF	TGTGCCAGCACCTGGACTAGCGGCCCCGGGGAGACCCAGTACTTC
TRBJ2-1	NA	NA	TRBV7-8	CASTDKYNEQFF	TGTGCCAGCACCGACAAGTACAATGAGCAGTTCTTC
TRBJ2-1	NA	NA	TRBV27	CASTPGGRETYNEQFF	TGTGCCAGCACCCCGGGCGGGCGCGAGACTTACAATGAGCAGTTCTTC
TRBJ2-7	NA	NA	TRBV18	CASSPELGTYEQYF	TGTGCCAGCTCACCAGAACTAGGAACCTACGAGCAGTACTTC
TRBJ2-1	NA	NA	TRBV9	CASSVSGVNYNEQFF	TGTGCCAGCAGCGTATCGGGGGTCAATTACAATGAGCAGTTCTTC
TRBJ1-4	NA	NA	TRBV10-3	CAITGAFNEKLFF	TGTGCCATCACAGGGGCCTTTAATGAAAAACTGTTTTTT
TRBJ1-1	NA	NA	TRBV21-1	CASSARSGTNTEAFF	TGTGCCAGCAGCGCCCGGTCAGGAACTAACACTGAAGCTTTCTTT
TRBJ1-5	NA	NA	TRBV29-1	CSVENGNQPQHF	TGCAGCGTTGAAAACGGCAATCAGCCCCAGCATTTT
TRBJ1-2	NA	NA	TRBV29-1	CSVEDRVGYGYTF	TGCAGCGTTGAAGACAGGGTGGGATATGGCTACACCTTC
TRBJ2-7	once	NA	TRBV4-3	CASSQKLGGGGRDEQYF	TGCGCCAGCAGCCAAAAACTGGGAGGGGGGGGCCGCGACGAGCAGTACTTC
TRBJ1-4	once	TRBD1	TRBV27	CASRSGTGPNEKLFF	TGTGCCAGCAGGTCCGGGACAGGGCCTAATGAAAAACTGTTTTTT
TRBJ2-7	NA	NA	TRBV6-5	CASSYRGNEQYF	TGTGCCAGCAGTTACCGGGGTAACGAGCAGTACTTC
TRBJ2-7	NA	NA	TRBV5-4	CASSYAGESYEQYF	TGTGCCAGCAGTTACGCAGGGGAGTCCTACGAGCAGTACTTC
TRBJ2-1	NA	NA	TRBV7-2	CATSMDGGPWDEQFF	TGTGCTACAAGCATGGACGGGGGCCCGTGGGATGAGCAGTTCTTC
TRBJ2-1	NA	TRBD1	TRBV7-9	CASSYRTGQGELNEQFF	TGTGCCAGCAGTTACCGAACCGGACAGGGGGAATTGAATGAGCAGTTCTTC
TRBJ2-1	once	NA	TRBV9	CASSVGGGSYNEQFF	TGTGCCAGCAGCGTAGGAGGGGGGTCCTACAATGAGCAGTTCTTC
TRBJ2-3	NA	TRBD1	TRBV4-3	CASSDRGADTQYF	TGCGCCAGCAGTGACAGGGGGGCAGATACGCAGTATTTT
TRBJ1-2	few	NA	TRBV4-3	CASSQDVGEAGYTF	TGCGCCAGCAGCCAAGACGTGGGGGAGGCTGGCTACACCTTC
TRBJ1-2	NA	NA	TRBV28	CASSLGMQGYTF	TGTGCCAGCAGTTTAGGGATGCAGGGCTACACCTTC
TRBJ2-7	NA	NA	TRBV5-8	CASSFGTGTYEQYF	TGTGCCAGCAGCTTCGGGACGGGCACCTACGAGCAGTACTTC
TRBJ2-2	NA	NA	TRBV21-1	CASSTSKSNFTGELFF	TGTGCCAGCAGCACCAGTAAGAGTAATTTCACCGGGGAGCTGTTTTTT
TRBJ2-7	NA	TRBD2	TRBV7-9	CASSLAGGKAYEQYF	TGTGCCAGCAGCTTAGCGGGGGGGAAGGCTTACGAGCAGTACTTC
TRBJ2-5	NA	NA	TRBV15	CATSRDHRVFSETQYF	TGTGCCACCAGCAGAGATCATCGGGTTTTCTCAGAGACCCAGTACTTC
TRBJ2-2	NA	NA	TRBV19	CASSIADSTGELFF	TGTGCCAGTAGTATAGCTGACAGCACCGGGGAGCTGTTTTTT
TRBJ2-5	NA	TRBD2	TRBV6-5	CASSQGLAGEETQYF	TGTGCCAGCAGCCAAGGACTAGCGGGGGAAGAGACCCAGTACTTC
TRBJ2-5	NA	NA	TRBV28	CASTHKEGKKYQETQYF	TGTGCCAGCACCCATAAGGAGGGGAAAAAGTACCAAGAGACCCAGTACTTC
TRBJ1-1	NA	NA	TRBV7-8	CASSSSRDNMNTEAFF	TGTGCCAGCAGCAGTTCCCGGGACAACATGAACACTGAAGCTTTCTTT
TRBJ2-7	NA	NA	TRBV19	CASSPRDGYEQYF	TGTGCCAGTAGTCCCCGGGACGGCTACGAGCAGTACTTC
TRBJ2-7	NA	NA	TRBV13	CASSSISYEQYF	TGTGCCAGCAGCTCGATCTCCTACGAGCAGTACTTC
TRBJ1-3	NA	NA	TRBV29-1	CSVEEKGVAGNTIYF	TGCAGCGTTGAAGAGAAGGGGGTAGCGGGAAACACCATATATTTT
TRBJ2-3	NA	TRBD2	TRBV9	CASSVGGLAKDTQYF	TGTGCCAGCAGCGTAGGAGGACTAGCAAAAGATACGCAGTATTTT
TRBJ2-3	NA	NA	TRBV7-2	CASSPHLSGLVTDTQYF	TGTGCCAGCAGCCCCCATCTCTCCGGCCTAGTCACAGATACGCAGTATTTT
TRBJ2-1	NA	NA	TRBV6-5	CASGSDEQFF	TGTGCCAGCGGCTCCGATGAGCAGTTCTTC
TRBJ1-2	NA	TRBD1	TRBV6-5	CASSPGGPNYGYTF	TGTGCCAGCAGTCCAGGGGGCCCGAACTATGGCTACACCTTC
TRBJ1-2	NA	NA	TRBV29-1	CSAAPLGRMGSYTF	TGCAGCGCTGCTCCCTTGGGACGTATGGGGAGCTACACCTTC
TRBJ2-3	NA	NA	TRBV7-2	CASSLVLATDTQYF	TGTGCCAGCAGCTTGGTACTAGCCACAGATACGCAGTATTTT
TRBJ2-5	NA	NA	TRBV6-6	CASHQGETQYF	TGTGCCAGCCACCAGGGGGAGACCCAGTACTTC